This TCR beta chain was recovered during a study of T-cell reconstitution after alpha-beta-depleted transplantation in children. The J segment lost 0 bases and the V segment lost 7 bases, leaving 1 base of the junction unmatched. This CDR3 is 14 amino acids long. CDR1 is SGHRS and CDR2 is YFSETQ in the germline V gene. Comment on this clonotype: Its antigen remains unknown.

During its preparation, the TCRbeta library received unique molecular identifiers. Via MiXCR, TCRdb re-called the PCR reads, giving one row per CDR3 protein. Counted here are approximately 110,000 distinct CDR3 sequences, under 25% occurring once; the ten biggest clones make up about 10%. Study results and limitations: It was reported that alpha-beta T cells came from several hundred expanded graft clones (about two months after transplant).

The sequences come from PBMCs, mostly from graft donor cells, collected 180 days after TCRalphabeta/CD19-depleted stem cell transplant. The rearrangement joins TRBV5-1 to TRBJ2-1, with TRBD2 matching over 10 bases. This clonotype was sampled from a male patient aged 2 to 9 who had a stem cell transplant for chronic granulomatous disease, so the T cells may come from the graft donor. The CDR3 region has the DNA TGCGCCAGCGCTAGCGGGAGCTCCTACAATGAGCAGTTCTTC. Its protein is CASASGSSYNEQFF.